The clone carrying this T cell receptor beta chain was recorded a few times. This specimen comes from a study of blood T cell repertoires in COVID-19. Study-wide context: Whether acute or convalescent, the COVID-19 samples came from the United States, Italy and Spain. T cells, B-cell-depleted T cells, or PBMCs supplied cDNA or gDNA.

The authors' processing: Reference gene primer amplification gave estimated nucleated cell counts. Using immunoSEQ multiplex PCR, the repertoire was profiled, and TCRdb retains in-frame clones only, with some absent. V and J calls and clone size are as listed in that table; D and trimming were resolved from the DNA. The profile covers about 140,000 clones, with about 88% appearing a single time and 10% taken by the ten largest. Trimming took 8 bases from V and 11 from J; bases not matched to a gene: 8. This CDR3 comprises 10 residues. From germline, CDR1 is SQVTM and CDR2 ANQGSEA. The sequenced sample was peripheral blood. The chain combines TRBV29-1 with TRBJ2-5, with 7 bases aligning to TRBD1. This receptor was identified in a man between 45 and 60 years old with active or convalescent COVID-19. The CDR3 coding sequence is TGCAGCTCCGGGACAGACCAACAGTACTTC. Protein sequence: CSSGTDQQYF.